This T cell receptor beta chain stems from a study of blood T cell repertoires in COVID-19. On the study more broadly: PBMCs, B-cell-depleted T cells, or T cells provided the cDNA or gDNA that made up the material.

Germline CDR1 reads KGHSH; CDR2 reads LQKENI. The junction had 2 bases not matched to a gene; V was cut back by 3 bases and J by 0 bases. The CDR3 totals 15 residues. Per the study methods: Estimation of nucleated cell counts was performed using reference gene primer amplification. The assay was immunoSEQ multiplex PCR, and TCRdb's table has in-frame clones only and misses some. V, J and clone size reflect that table, while D and trimming were determined from the DNA. The sample contains about 170,000 clones, over 80% of which appear only once. This TCR was sampled from a woman aged 45-65 years who had recovered from COVID-19. What was sequenced was PBMCs or T cells enriched from blood (not recorded which). J is TRBJ1-5 and V is TRBV18, with 7 bases fitting TRBD1. CDR3 in amino acids: CASSPTGYSNQPQHF. In DNA form, the CDR3 reads TGTGCCAGCTCACCGACAGGGTATAGCAATCAGCCCCAGCATTTT.